The 18 T cell receptor beta chains below come from one sample, sequenced in a study of OX40 agonist ivuxolimab in advanced cancers. Method: immunoSEQ multiplex PCR; TCRdb's copy keeps in-frame clones and lacks some. Counted here are 20,000 to 25,000 clones, about 88% occurring once; the ten biggest clones make up 34%. The source was CD4+ or CD8+ T cells sorted from blood, collected in a trial of the OX40 agonist ivuxolimab. The receptor source for this set is an adult with an advanced solid tumor such as melanoma, head and neck, liver or kidney cancer.

This clone was picked up a small number of times. This rearrangement joins TRBV11-2 to TRBJ2-3, with 8 nucleotides matching TRBD2. The CDR3 is made up of 17 amino acids. The V segment lost 3 bases and the J segment 5 bases; nucleotides outside the gene matches: 13. Per the germline V gene, CDR1 is SGHAT and CDR2 is FQNNGV. This CDR3 reads CASSFLESGSSQDTQYF. As DNA, the CDR3 is TGTGCCAGCAGCTTTCTTGAGAGCGGGAGTAGTCAAGATACGCAGTATTTT. Full variable domain (rest looked up from reference TRBV11-2 and TRBJ2-3): EAGVAQSPRYKIIEKRQSVAFWCNPISGHATLYWYQQILGQGPKLLIQFQNNGVVDDSQLPKDRFSAERLKGVDSTLKIQPAKLEDSAVYLCASSFLESGSSQDTQYFGPGTRLTVL.

The V gene is TRBV10-3, the J gene TRBJ1-2, with 9 bases identical to TRBD1. The CDR3 spans 14 residues. J lost 8 bases, V lost 3 bases, and 7 bases had no gene match. CDR1 and CDR2 (germline): ENHRY, SYGVKD. As DNA, the CDR3 is TGTGCCATCAGTGATCCACAGGGGGCTAGAGGCTACACCTTC. Translated: CAISDPQGARGYTF.

This chain's CDR3 is CSVEDRAGVSYEQYF. The CDR3 coding sequence is TGCAGCGTTGAAGATCGCGCGGGAGTAAGCTACGAGCAGTACTTC. This chain uses TRBV29-1 with TRBJ2-7; 7 bases fit TRBD2. J gave up 3 bases and V 0 bases, and 8 bases lay outside the gene matches. In germline, CDR1 is SQVTM, CDR2 ANQGSEA. CDR3 size: 15 residues.

The chain couples TRBV11-2 to TRBJ2-1, with 7 nucleotides matching TRBD2. Per germline, CDR1 SGHAT and CDR2 FQNNGV. V was clipped by 1 base and J by 7 bases; unmatched bases: 7. The CDR3 length is 15 residues. In nucleotides, the CDR3 is TGTGCCAGCAGCTTAGCCGCCGCCGGGGGGAATGAGCAGTTCTTC. This codes for CASSLAAAGGNEQFF.

The V gene is TRBV10-3, the J gene TRBJ1-5, with TRBD1 as a possible D gene (6 bases). The germline gives CDR1 ENHRY, CDR2 SYGVKD. V gave up 0 bases and J gave up 3 bases, with 9 bases separating them. This CDR3 is built from 15 residues. CDR3 in amino acids: CAISESTGFNQPQHF. The DNA for the CDR3 is TGTGCCATCAGTGAGTCCACAGGGTTCAATCAGCCCCAGCATTTT.

This chain links TRBV4-1 with TRBJ2-6; D ambiguous. The CDR3 covers 18 residues. V gave up 0 bases and J gave up 0 bases, with 12 bases separating them. CDR1 is MGHRA and CDR2 is YSYEKL in the germline V gene. The CDR3 DNA reads as TGCGCCAGCAGCCAAGATGGTAGAATCGACTCTGGGGCCAACGTCCTGACTTTC. Amino acids: CASSQDGRIDSGANVLTF.

This clone was observed a single time. The CDR3 DNA reads as TGCGCCAGCAGCCAAGAAGGCAACAATGAGCAGTTCTTC. Translated: CASSQEGNNEQFF. The V and J genes are TRBV4-1 and TRBJ2-1; no definite D call. V was shortened by 0 bases and J by 5 bases, with 5 bases between the two germline ends. Germline V CDR1 and CDR2: MGHRA, YSYEKL. The length of the CDR3 is 13 residues.

The CDR3 sequence is CASSPEGLAGLNEQFF. As DNA, the CDR3 is TGTGCCAGCAGCCCGGAGGGACTAGCGGGACTCAATGAGCAGTTCTTC. The gene calls are TRBV11-2 and TRBJ2-1; TRBD2 aligns across 13 bases. CDR3 length equals 16 residues. After removal of 5 bases from V and 6 bases from J, the junction contained 7 bases not matched to a gene. Germline assignment: CDR1 SGHAT and CDR2 FQNNGV.

Only a few counts were recorded for this clone. V is TRBV30 and J is TRBJ1-1; 8 nucleotides align to TRBD1. CDR1 and CDR2 from the germline V gene are GTSNPN and SVGIG (reference sequence). The CDR3 runs to 15 residues. Trimming cost V 5 bases and J 0 bases; bases outside gene matches: 8. CDR3 sequence: CAWEPDRGMNTEAFF. For the CDR3, the DNA is TGTGCCTGGGAGCCCGACAGGGGCATGAACACTGAAGCTTTCTTT.

This rearrangement joins TRBV7-4 to TRBJ2-1; D is ambiguous. In germline, CDR1 is SGHVT, CDR2 SQSDAQ. The CDR3 extends over 11 amino acids. Trimming cost V 11 bases and J 6 bases, with 11 bases left between them. CDR3 protein: CAHMSGNEQFF. CDR3 DNA: TGTGCCCACATGTCGGGCAATGAGCAGTTCTTC. Filled out from reference TRBV7-4 and TRBJ2-1, the complete variable domain reads GAGVSQSPRYKVAKRGRDVALRCDSISGHVTLYWYRQTLGQGSEVLTYSQSDAQRDKSGRPSGRFSAERPERSVSTLKIQRTEQGDSAVYLCAHMSGNEQFFGPGTRLTVL.

This chain links TRBV21-1 with TRBJ2-5; the DNA was not used to check the table's D call, TRBD2. TRBV21-1 is a pseudogene locus. CDR3 length: 17 residues. Written as DNA, the CDR3 is TGTGCCAGCAGCAACACCAGTAGCGGGAGAGAGCAAGAGACCCAGTACTTC. This sequence encodes CASSNTSSGREQETQYF.

The rearrangement links TRBV19 to TRBJ1-2; 9 bases fit TRBD1. The V segment lost 6 bases and the J segment 7 bases; nucleotides outside the gene matches: 3. The CDR3 loop spans 12 amino acids. Per germline, CDR1 LNHDA and CDR2 SQIVND (reference sequence). Here the CDR3 reads CASRGQGSGYTF. In DNA form, the CDR3 reads TGTGCCAGTAGGGGACAGGGCAGTGGCTACACCTTC.

The genes are TRBV11-2 and TRBJ2-3; D perhaps matches TRBD2 (6 bases). Trimming pared 3 bases from V and 3 bases from J, leaving 16 bases between. Per the germline V gene, CDR1 is SGHAT and CDR2 is FQNNGV. CDR3 size: 16 residues. In DNA, the CDR3 is TGTGCCAGCAGCTTTGTCTGGCGGGAAGGGACAGATACGCAGTATTTT. Translating it yields CASSFVWREGTDTQYF.

The CDR3 DNA sequence: TGTGCCAGCAGCTCCCTGGGGGCGGGAGACTACGAGCAGTACTTC. Its translation is CASSSLGAGDYEQYF. The V gene is TRBV7-9, the J gene TRBJ2-7, with D maybe TRBD2 (7 bases). Between the trimmed V and J ends, which lost 4 bases and 3 bases, there was a span of 16 bases. Germline lookup yields CDR1 SEHNR and CDR2 FQNEAQ (reference sequence). The CDR3 is made up of 15 amino acids.

The J gene is TRBJ1-5, the V gene TRBV10-2, with TRBD1 matching 8 bases. The ends lost 8 bases at V and 0 bases at J; junction bases unmatched: 9. Germline assignment: CDR1 WSHSY and CDR2 SAAADI. CDR3 length: 16 amino acids. In nucleotides, the CDR3 is TGCGCCAGCGGGAGCCAGGGGGCATATAGCAATCAGCCCCAGCATTTT. Protein product: CASGSQGAYSNQPQHF.

In this sample, this clone turned up once. The chain recombines TRBV20-1 with TRBJ2-7; TRBD1 agrees at 7 bases. The V segment lost 5 bases and the J segment 3 bases; nucleotides outside the gene matches: 1. This CDR3 is 11 amino acids long. Germline CDR1 reads DFQATT; CDR2 reads SNEGSKA (reference sequence). For the CDR3, the DNA is TGCAGTGCTCGGGACAGCTACGAGCAGTACTTC. It yields the protein CSARDSYEQYF.

The CDR3 coding sequence is TGTGCCAGCCAGACTGACTCTGGAAACACCATATATTTT. It codes for CASQTDSGNTIYF. This rearrangement joins TRBV2 to TRBJ1-3; no firm D call. CDR3 length: 13 amino acids. From germline, CDR1 is SNHLY and CDR2 FYNNEI. Trimming removed 8 bases from V and 0 bases from J, with 8 bases in between.

V gene TRBV7-9 combines with J gene TRBJ1-2; D perhaps matches TRBD1 (6 bases). The CDR3 has 15 amino acids. Trimming cost V 6 bases and J 8 bases, with 22 bases left between them. Germline CDR1 and CDR2: SEHNR and FQNEAQ (reference sequence). CDR3 sequence: CASRTGTRQIYGYTF. The CDR3 DNA follows: TGTGCCAGCAGGACCGGGACAAGACAAATCTACGGCTACACCTTC.